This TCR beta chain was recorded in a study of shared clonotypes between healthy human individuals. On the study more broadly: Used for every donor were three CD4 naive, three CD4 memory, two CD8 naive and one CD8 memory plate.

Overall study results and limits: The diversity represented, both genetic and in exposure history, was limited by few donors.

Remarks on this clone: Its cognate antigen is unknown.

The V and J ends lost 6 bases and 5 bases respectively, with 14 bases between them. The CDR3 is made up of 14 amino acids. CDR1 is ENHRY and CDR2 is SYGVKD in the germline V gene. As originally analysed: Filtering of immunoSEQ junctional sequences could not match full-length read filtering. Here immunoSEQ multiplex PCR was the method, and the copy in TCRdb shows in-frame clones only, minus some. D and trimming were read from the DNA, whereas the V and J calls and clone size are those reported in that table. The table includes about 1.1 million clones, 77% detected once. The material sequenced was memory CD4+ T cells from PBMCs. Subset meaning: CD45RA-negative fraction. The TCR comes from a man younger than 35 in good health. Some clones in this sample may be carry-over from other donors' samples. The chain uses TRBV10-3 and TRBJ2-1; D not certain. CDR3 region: CAIRTPRADNEQFF. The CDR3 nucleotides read TGTGCCATCAGGACCCCCCGGGCAGACAATGAGCAGTTCTTC.